What follows are 27 T cell receptor beta chains derived from one specimen sequenced in a study of response to subunit inactivated influenza vaccine. TCRdb re-called the RT-PCR reads through MiXCR, storing one row per CDR3 protein. The table includes some 480,000 distinct CDR3 sequences, about 10% detected once. This material consisted of PBMCs from blood, taken 40 to 50 days after vaccination. These receptors came from a man aged 50-60 years who received an inactivated influenza vaccine.

This clonotype was counted many times. This sequence joins TRBV29-1 and TRBJ1-2; the D is unclear. V shed 6 bases and J shed 6 bases, with 11 bases lying between them. Germline V gene sequence: CDR1 SQVTM, CDR2 ANQGSEA. This CDR3 spans 11 amino acids. Here the CDR3 DNA reads TGCAGCGTCCTACATTCTAATGGCTACACCTTC. Protein product: CSVLHSNGYTF.

This clonotype was seen only a few times. This rearrangement joins TRBV27 to TRBJ2-2, with 8 bases identical to TRBD2. The CDR3 is 15 amino acids. V was pared by 8 bases and J by 1 base, with 6 bases of the junction left unmatched. Germline V gene data show CDR1 as MNHEY and CDR2 as SMNVEV (reference sequence). The CDR3 coding sequence is TGTGCCAGCGTACGCGCGGGAGGGAACACCGGGGAGCTGTTTTTT. Protein: CASVRAGGNTGELFF.

In its sample, this clonotype was seen a few times. V usage is TRBV27 and J usage is TRBJ2-1, with a weak D call TRBD2 (7 bases). In germline, CDR1 is MNHEY, CDR2 SMNVEV (reference sequence). The V end was cut by 2 bases, the J end by 10 bases, with 18 bases between. The CDR3 is 15 amino acids. The CDR3 sequence: CASSLGRGTFWEQFF. The CDR3, as DNA: TGTGCCAGCAGTTTAGGGAGGGGGACCTTCTGGGAGCAGTTCTTC.

This clonotype was seen more than once but under ten times. The gene calls are TRBV28 and TRBJ2-5; D not resolved. The V end was cut by 2 bases, the J end by 5 bases, with 12 bases between. Germline lookup yields CDR1 MDHEN and CDR2 SYDVKM. This CDR3 is built from 14 residues. CDR3 in amino acids: CASSLPPNSETQYF. In DNA, the CDR3 is TGTGCCAGCAGTTTACCCCCGAATTCGGAGACCCAGTACTTC.

V gene TRBV12-3 or TRBV12-4 combines with J gene TRBJ2-7, with 7 bases that match TRBD2. Losses at the gene ends were 6 bases for V and 7 bases for J; bases not matched to a gene: 9. CDR3 length: 13 amino acids. CDR3 region: CASRGGGLGEQYF. The CDR3 DNA sequence: TGTGCCAGCAGGGGGGGAGGGCTAGGTGAGCAGTACTTC.

This clonotype has only a few counts. The genes are TRBV5-5 and TRBJ2-7, with TRBD1 as a possible D gene (6 bases). V shed 1 base and J shed 3 bases, with 14 bases lying between them. The germline V gene has CDR1 SGHKS and CDR2 YYEKEE (reference sequence). This CDR3 region has 15 residues. Here the CDR3 reads CASSLLVEDSYEQYF. DNA for the CDR3: TGTGCCAGCAGCTTGTTGGTCGAGGACAGCTACGAGCAGTACTTC. Together with reference TRBV5-5 and TRBJ2-7, the CDR3 gives the full variable domain: DAGVTQSPTHLIKTRGQQVTLRCSPISGHKSVSWYQQVLGQGPQFIFQYYEKEERGRGNFPDRFSARQFPNYSSELNVNALLLGDSALYLCASSLLVEDSYEQYFGPGTRLTVT.

This clonotype came up a few times. The chain joins TRBV5-1 to TRBJ2-1; D not certain. V gave up 1 base and J gave up 0 bases, with 11 bases separating them. The CDR3 sequence is 16 residues long. CDR1 and CDR2 from the germline V gene are SGHRS and YFSETQ. The CDR3 here is CASSLPIGSSYNEQFF. DNA for the CDR3: TGCGCCAGCAGCTTGCCCATAGGCAGCTCCTACAATGAGCAGTTCTTC.

The V call is TRBV20-1, the J call TRBJ2-1, with D unclear. CDR1 DFQATT and CDR2 SNEGSKA come from the germline V gene (reference sequence). V was shortened by 0 bases and J by 5 bases, with 8 bases between the two germline ends. This CDR3 contains 13 residues. CDR3: CSARDRGNNEQFF. CDR3 nucleotide sequence: TGCAGTGCTAGAGATCGAGGCAACAATGAGCAGTTCTTC.

This clonotype was seen a handful of times. The gene calls are TRBV7-9 and TRBJ2-7; D might be TRBD1 (6 bases). V gave up 6 bases and J gave up 2 bases, with 11 bases separating them. Germline V lookup: CDR1 SEHNR, CDR2 FQNEAQ (reference sequence). The CDR3 has 13 amino acids. Here the CDR3 reads CASRAQGAYEQYF. As DNA, the CDR3 is TGTGCCAGCAGGGCACAGGGAGCCTACGAGCAGTACTTC. Looking up the rest from reference TRBV7-9 and TRBJ2-7 gives the full variable domain: DTGVSQNPRHKITKRGQNVTFRCDPISEHNRLYWYRQTLGQGPEFLTYFQNEAQLEKSRLLSDRFSAERPKGSFSTLEIQRTEQGDSAMYLCASRAQGAYEQYFGPGTRLTVT.

In its sample, this clonotype was seen many times. The chain couples TRBV5-1 to TRBJ2-7; perhaps TRBD1 as D (5 bases). V lost 5 bases, J lost 6 bases, and 15 bases lay in between. The CDR3 runs to 13 residues. CDR1 and CDR2 from the germline V gene are SGHRS and YFSETQ. The DNA for the CDR3 is TGCGCCAGCAGTTTGTCGTCCCAGGGCGAGCAGTACTTC. This encodes CASSLSSQGEQYF.

A few counts support this clonotype. The chain uses TRBV11-1 and TRBJ2-7; D is unclear. V dropped 1 base and J dropped 0 bases, with 19 bases sitting between them. The CDR3 covers 18 residues. Germline V gene sequence: CDR1 SGHAT, CDR2 FQDESV (reference sequence). CDR3: CASSLVENQLGNSYEQYF. Written as DNA, the CDR3 is TGTGCCAGCAGCTTAGTCGAGAATCAATTGGGTAACTCCTACGAGCAGTACTTC.

This chain joins TRBV5-1 and TRBJ1-4; D may be TRBD1 (5 bases). This CDR3 region has 15 residues. The germline V and J ends were trimmed by 3 bases and 6 bases, with 15 bases remaining between them. Germline CDR1 SGHRS, CDR2 YFSETQ. The CDR3 coding sequence is TGCGCCAGCAGCTGGGACGGCACTTCGGATGAAAAACTGTTTTTT. Translation gives CASSWDGTSDEKLFF.

The chain combines TRBV5-1 with TRBJ2-7; D possibly uses TRBD1 or TRBD2 (5 bases each). Trimming pared 3 bases from V and 3 bases from J, leaving 16 bases between. Germline V gene data show CDR1 as SGHRS and CDR2 as YFSETQ. CDR3 length: 15 residues. In nucleotides, the CDR3 is TGCGCCAGCAGCTCTGCCGGGGCCCAAGGCTACGAGCAGTACTTC. Translating it yields CASSSAGAQGYEQYF.

This chain joins TRBV4-1 and TRBJ2-3, with D possibly TRBD2 on 5 matching bases. V was trimmed by 4 bases and J by 3 bases, leaving 17 bases between them. Germline CDR1 and CDR2: MGHRA and YSYEKL. CDR3 length: 16 amino acids. This chain's CDR3 is CASSLDGVRRTDTQYF. CDR3 nucleotide sequence: TGCGCCAGCAGCCTTGACGGGGTACGCAGAACAGATACGCAGTATTTT.

The chain couples TRBV28 to TRBJ2-1; 7 bases match TRBD1. This CDR3 has 16 amino acids. Germline CDR1 MDHEN, CDR2 SYDVKM. V trimming: 6 bases; J trimming: 9 bases; junction bases outside the gene matches: 17. The CDR3 sequence is CASRPADRPGISEQFF. CDR3 nucleotide sequence: TGTGCCAGCAGGCCAGCGGACAGGCCAGGGATCAGTGAGCAGTTCTTC. The variable domain in full, with the rest retrieved from reference TRBV28 and TRBJ2-1, is DVKVTQSSRYLVKRTGEKVFLECVQDMDHENMFWYRQDPGLGLRLIYFSYDVKMKEKGDIPEGYSVSREKKERFSLILESASTNQTSMYLCASRPADRPGISEQFFGPGTRLTVL.

This clonotype was picked up a small number of times. This chain connects TRBV19 to TRBJ2-7; D perhaps matches TRBD2 (6 bases). V was pared by 3 bases and J by 3 bases, with 9 bases between. The CDR3 loop spans 13 amino acids. Germline V lookup: CDR1 LNHDA, CDR2 SQIVND (reference sequence). The CDR3 bases are TGTGCCAGTAGTATCGTGGGAGGCTACGAGCAGTACTTC. Amino acid sequence: CASSIVGGYEQYF.

This clonotype was recorded at least ten times. J is TRBJ1-3 and V is TRBV20-1; D possibly corresponds to TRBD1 (5 bases). Germline CDR1 DFQATT, CDR2 SNEGSKA (reference sequence). Trimming shortened V by 3 bases and J by 4 bases, and 13 bases separated the two germline ends. The CDR3 is 14 amino acids. CDR3 nucleotide sequence: TGCAGTGCTAGTGGTCGGGACTTCGGAAACACCATATATTTT. Translation gives CSASGRDFGNTIYF.

This clonotype was counted many times. This sequence joins TRBV6-2 or TRBV6-3 and TRBJ2-5, with D possibly being TRBD2 (5 bases). Deletions cut 2 bases from V and 7 bases from J, with 5 bases between. The CDR3 sequence is 11 residues long. Looked up from germline, CDR1 is MNHEY and CDR2 is SVGEGT. The CDR3: CASSYGGTQYF. CDR3 DNA sequence: TGTGCCAGCAGTTACGGAGGGACCCAGTACTTC.

The chain joins TRBV28 to TRBJ1-2, with D perhaps TRBD1 (5 bases). The germline V gene has CDR1 MDHEN and CDR2 SYDVKM. The length of the CDR3 is 16 residues. V was pared by 6 bases and J by 1 base, with 18 bases between. The CDR3 loop reads CASSNSGQPNNYGYTF. The CDR3 DNA sequence: TGTGCCAGCAGCAATTCCGGACAACCAAATAACTATGGCTACACCTTC.

This clonotype was seen more than once but under ten times. The chain links TRBV7-2 to TRBJ2-2; D unclear. V lost 1 base to trimming and J lost 6 bases, with 9 bases between them. Germline CDR1 reads SGHTA; CDR2 reads FQGNSA. The CDR3 length is 14 residues. Here the CDR3 DNA reads TGTGCCAGCAGCTTAGGTATCGAGTCCGGGGAGCTGTTTTTT. Translation gives CASSLGIESGELFF.

CDR3: CAISESAENIQYF. The CDR3 DNA sequence: TGTGCCATCAGTGAGTCGGCAGAAAACATTCAGTACTTC. The genes are TRBV10-3 and TRBJ2-4; D call uncertain. V was cut by 0 bases and J by 5 bases, with 5 bases left in between. There are 13 residues in the CDR3. CDR1 and CDR2 (germline): ENHRY, SYGVKD.

This clonotype has just a few counts. The rearrangement joins TRBV20-1 to TRBJ2-7; TRBD2 matches at 14 bases. The junction had 8 bases not matched to a gene; V was cut back by 7 bases and J by 0 bases. Germline loops: CDR1 DFQATT, CDR2 SNEGSKA (reference sequence). The length of the CDR3 is 16 residues. This chain's CDR3 is CSVEGGLAGASYEQYF. The CDR3 nucleotides read TGCAGTGTCGAGGGGGGACTAGCGGGGGCCTCCTACGAGCAGTACTTC.

The chain is built from TRBV3-1 and TRBJ1-1; D perhaps matches TRBD1 (5 bases). Trimming cost V 0 bases and J 11 bases, with 10 bases left between them. This CDR3 is 12 amino acids long. Germline V lookup: CDR1 LGHDT, CDR2 YNNKEL (reference sequence). The CDR3 region is CASSQEGVKAFF. The CDR3, as DNA: TGTGCCAGCAGCCAAGAAGGGGTCAAGGCTTTCTTT.

This clonotype came up a few times. The CDR3 sequence: CATSRDVLAVDTQYF. Here the CDR3 DNA reads TGTGCCACCAGCAGAGATGTATTAGCGGTAGATACGCAGTATTTT. V is TRBV15 and J is TRBJ2-3; possibly TRBD2 for D (6 bases). This CDR3 contains 15 residues. With 0 bases removed from V and 5 bases from J, the gap between germline ends came to 12 bases. CDR1 and CDR2 (germline): LNHNV, YYDKDF (reference sequence).

This clonotype has just a few counts. The rearrangement joins TRBV7-2 to TRBJ2-1; D gene uncertain. Trimming cost V 4 bases and J 2 bases, with 9 bases left between them. Germline V gene sequence: CDR1 SGHTA, CDR2 FQGNSA. The CDR3 sequence is 14 residues long. CDR3 sequence reads: CASSSGPTYNEQFF. The CDR3 DNA sequence: TGTGCCAGCAGCTCCGGGCCAACCTACAATGAGCAGTTCTTC.

This clonotype was seen ten or more times. DNA of the CDR3: TGTGCCAGCAGTGAATCCGGGACTAGCGGGACAGTTGAGCAGTTCTTC. Its protein product is CASSESGTSGTVEQFF. V usage is TRBV27 and J usage is TRBJ2-1; 13 bases align to TRBD2. The V segment lost 5 bases and the J segment 9 bases; nucleotides outside the gene matches: 10. The germline CDR1 and CDR2 sequences are MNHEY and SMNVEV (reference sequence). The CDR3 length is 16 residues.

This clonotype was recorded many times. V and J are TRBV2 and TRBJ1-1; D unclear. This CDR3 region has 13 residues. V shed 7 bases and J shed 1 base, with 10 bases lying between them. Per germline, CDR1 SNHLY and CDR2 FYNNEI. CDR3 nucleotides: TGTGCCAGCAAAGGCGGGGAGAACACTGAAGCTTTCTTT. Amino acids: CASKGGENTEAFF.